Listed here are 2 T cell receptor beta chains from one sample, sequenced in a study of T cell repertoires in cytomegalovirus infection. TCRdb recomputed calls from the reads with MiXCR, one row per CDR3 protein. The table lists around 280,000 distinct CDR3 sequences, approximately 10% of them singletons. The sequenced material came from PBMCs. Every receptor here comes from a human donor in good health (CMV status not recorded). Some clones in this sample may be carry-over from other donors' samples.

V and J are TRBV6-6 and TRBJ2-3, with no clear D. CDR3 size: 13 residues. Looked up from germline, CDR1 is MNHNY and CDR2 is SVGAGI (reference sequence). The V and J ends lost 7 bases and 5 bases respectively, with 13 bases between them. The CDR3 bases are TGTGCCAGCACCAATAGCATGGGAGATACGCAGTATTTT. Translated: CASTNSMGDTQYF.

This clonotype occurred many times. The chain employs TRBV6-2 or TRBV6-3 and TRBJ2-3; TRBD2 matches at 7 bases. CDR1 and CDR2 from the germline V gene are MNHEY and SVGEGT. The V gene end was trimmed by 5 bases and the J gene end by 4 bases; junction bases not matched to a gene: 15. The CDR3 runs 17 residues. CDR3 DNA sequence: TGTGCCAGCAGTCCGGCGGGCAGCGGGGTAGGGGCAGATACGCAGTATTTT. This translates into CASSPAGSGVGADTQYF.